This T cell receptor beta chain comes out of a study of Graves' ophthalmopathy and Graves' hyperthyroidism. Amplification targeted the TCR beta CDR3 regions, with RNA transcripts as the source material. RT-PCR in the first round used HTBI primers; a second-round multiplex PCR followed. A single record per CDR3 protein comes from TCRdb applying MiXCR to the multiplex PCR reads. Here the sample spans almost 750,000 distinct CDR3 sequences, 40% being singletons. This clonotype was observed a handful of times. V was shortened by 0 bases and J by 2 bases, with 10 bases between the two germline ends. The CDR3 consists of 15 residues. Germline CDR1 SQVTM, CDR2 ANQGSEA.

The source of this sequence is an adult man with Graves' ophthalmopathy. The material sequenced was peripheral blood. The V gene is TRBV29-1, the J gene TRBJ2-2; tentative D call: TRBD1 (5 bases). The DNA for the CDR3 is TGCAGCGTTGAAGATCGCAGGGCCAACACCGGGGAGCTGTTTTTT. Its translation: CSVEDRRANTGELFF.